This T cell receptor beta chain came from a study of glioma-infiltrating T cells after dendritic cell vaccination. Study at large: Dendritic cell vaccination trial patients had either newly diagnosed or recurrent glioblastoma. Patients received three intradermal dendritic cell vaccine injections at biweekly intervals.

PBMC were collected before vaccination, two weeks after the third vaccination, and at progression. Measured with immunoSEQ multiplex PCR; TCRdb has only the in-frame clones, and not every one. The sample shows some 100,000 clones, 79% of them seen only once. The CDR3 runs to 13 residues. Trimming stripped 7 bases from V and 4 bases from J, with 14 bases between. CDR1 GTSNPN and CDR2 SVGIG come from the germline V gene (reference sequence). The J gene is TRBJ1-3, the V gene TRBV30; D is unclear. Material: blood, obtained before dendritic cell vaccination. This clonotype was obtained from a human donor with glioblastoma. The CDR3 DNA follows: TGTGCCTTATGTGGACGACTAGGAAACACCATATATTTT. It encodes CALCGRLGNTIYF.